This T cell receptor (beta chain) was identified during a study of cytomegalovirus exposure and HLA in healthy donors. Primers included in the PCR were 60 Vbeta and 13 Jbeta primers. This table comes from immunoSEQ multiplex PCR, and its TCRdb copy is limited to in-frame clones, with some not included. The profile shows about 84,000 clones, roughly 64% of them singletons. Healthy bone marrow donors formed the donor group. A remark on this clone: What it binds is not known.

The germline V and J ends were trimmed by 3 bases and 5 bases, with 12 bases remaining between them. Per germline, CDR1 MNHEY and CDR2 SMNVEV (reference sequence). The CDR3 totals 14 residues. Study findings and constraints: It was likely that a cluster of highly shared sequence variants was a sequencing artifact. According to reports, the classifier identified cytomegalovirus status with high specificity and sensitivity.

The sample comprised PBMCs. The sequence derives from a woman aged 40 to 49 in good health and CMV-seropositive. The chain employs TRBV27 and TRBJ2-3; D is ambiguous. CDR3 in amino acids: CASSFIVSVDTQYF. For the CDR3, the DNA is TGTGCCAGCAGTTTCATAGTTTCCGTAGATACGCAGTATTTT.